This T cell receptor beta chain was sequenced in a study of cytotoxic CD8 clonotypes in ibrutinib-treated CLL (dated by TCRdb to the early 2020s). At the level of the whole study: The cohort had about a dozen relapsed/refractory and roughly 14 treatment-naive patients; approximately 18 were IGHV unmutated. Responses were partial in roughly 24 patients and complete in 2; after median about 5.5 years follow-up, 14 stayed in remission and approximately 12 progressed. Response samples were obtained after a median of roughly eleven months of treatment, with a range of roughly 6 to 40 months. An average of about 250,000 productive templates and 94,082 productive rearrangements was obtained per sample. Of the roughly 86 participants in the trial, about 26 had longitudinal samples available. Cryopreserved peripheral blood mononuclear cells were obtained before treatment, at response, and at either sustained remission or disease progression. Patients were still on ibrutinib when every remission and progressive disease sample was collected. What the study reported, not specific to this receptor: At baseline, clonality was higher than in age-matched healthy donors and showed a strong correlation with circulating CD8+ T-cell counts. Sampling times were not matched between sustained-remission and progressing patients, and lymph node repertoires were not studied. Public clonotypes were rare and either shrank or stayed stable during treatment, and the rise in clonality at ibrutinib response reflected expansion of private clonotypes. At ibrutinib response clonality went up, during sustained remission it held steady, and at progression it dropped back toward baseline.

This specimen's time point label, per the study, means: approximately eleven months on ibrutinib. For TCR beta library preparation, roughly 2 micrograms of genomic DNA was extracted from cryopreserved PBMCs. Longitudinal blood samples from CLL patients on ibrutinib monotherapy underwent high-throughput TCR beta sequencing. The patients took part in an open-label, single-center phase 2 trial of ibrutinib monotherapy. A MiSeq instrument was used for deep resolution sequencing, which targeted depths ranging from 1 in 1 million up to 1 in 200,000 T cells, with coverage averaging 10x for each clonotype. TCR beta libraries were generated with the immunoSEQ hsTCRB Kit. For the original study's pipeline: The data were analyzed with ImmunoSEQ Analyzer and ImmunoSEQ Data Assistant, and V, D and J gene assignments followed IMGT definitions. Clonality, which ranges from 0 to 1, was calculated as one minus the normalized Shannon entropy of productive rearrangement frequencies. Only overrepresented clonotypes making up at least 0.05% of the repertoire of each patient were included in the public clonotype analysis. Repertoires from 10 to 15 age-matched healthy donors in immuneACCESS were used as clonality controls. What TCRdb holds here is the immuneACCESS table cut down to in-frame rearrangements. Part of the clones is not present; checked against another copy, under half of the missing clones reflect an unresolved V gene, and the others are unexplained. Clonal size and the V and J genes are those of that table, whereas D and trimming came from the DNA. The sample includes some 50,000 clones, with under 75% observed a single time. The biggest ten clones account for about 13% of the sample.

Of note for this clone: This clone's antigen is unknown. No clone much larger than this one lies a single base away; base qualities are absent.

From the cysteine up to the phenylalanine, the CDR3 has a length of 13 residues. Only CDR3 DNA is held: 39 bases, read in frame from base 1. V loses 0 bases of germline sequence and J loses 10 bases, and the interval between the two ends is 12 bases. Per the germline V gene (reference sequence), MNHNY is the CDR1 and SVGAGI is the CDR2. The sequencing here drew on PBMCs, taken after 12 months of ibrutinib treatment. This TCR came from a human donor with chronic lymphocytic leukemia. This receptor chain uses TRBV6-6 and TRBJ1-2, with a tentative D gene TRBD1 over 5 matching bases. The CDR3 reads as follows: CASSYSQGKDYTF. The DNA is as follows: TGTGCCAGCAGTTACTCCCAGGGTAAGGACTACACCTTC.